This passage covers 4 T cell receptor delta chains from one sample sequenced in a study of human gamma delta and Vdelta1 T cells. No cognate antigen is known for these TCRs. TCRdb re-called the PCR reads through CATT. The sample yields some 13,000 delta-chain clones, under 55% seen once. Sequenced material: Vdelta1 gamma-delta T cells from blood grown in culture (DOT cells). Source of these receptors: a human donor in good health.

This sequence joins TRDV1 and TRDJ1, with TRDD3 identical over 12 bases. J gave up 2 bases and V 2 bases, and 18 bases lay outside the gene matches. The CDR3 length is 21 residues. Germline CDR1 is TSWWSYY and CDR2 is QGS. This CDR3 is CALGETGGVILGDTPTDKLIF. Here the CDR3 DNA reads TGTGCTCTTGGGGAAACTGGAGGGGTTATACTGGGGGATACCCCGACCGATAAACTCATCTTT.

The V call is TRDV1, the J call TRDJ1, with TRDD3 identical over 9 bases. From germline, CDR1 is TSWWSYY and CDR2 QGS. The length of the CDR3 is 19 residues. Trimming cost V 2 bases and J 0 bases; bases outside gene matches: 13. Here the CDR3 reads CALGEFLLLGDSYTDKLIF. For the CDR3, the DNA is TGTGCTCTTGGGGAATTTCTCCTATTGGGGGATAGCTACACCGATAAACTCATCTTT.

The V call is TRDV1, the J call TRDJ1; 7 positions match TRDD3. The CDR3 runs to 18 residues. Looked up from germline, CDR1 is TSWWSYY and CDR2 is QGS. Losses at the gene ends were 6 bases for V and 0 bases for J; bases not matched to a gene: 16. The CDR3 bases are TGTGCTCTTGGTTACATAGATCTGGGGGCCTCGTACACCGATAAACTCATCTTT. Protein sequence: CALGYIDLGASYTDKLIF.

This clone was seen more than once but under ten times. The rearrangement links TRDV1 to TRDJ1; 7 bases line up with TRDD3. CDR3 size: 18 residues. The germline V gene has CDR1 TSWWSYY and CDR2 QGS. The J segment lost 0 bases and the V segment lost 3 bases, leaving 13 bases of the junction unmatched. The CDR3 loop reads CALGDQLRWGTYTDKLIF. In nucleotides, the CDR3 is TGTGCTCTTGGGGACCAACTTAGGTGGGGGACTTACACCGATAAACTCATCTTT.